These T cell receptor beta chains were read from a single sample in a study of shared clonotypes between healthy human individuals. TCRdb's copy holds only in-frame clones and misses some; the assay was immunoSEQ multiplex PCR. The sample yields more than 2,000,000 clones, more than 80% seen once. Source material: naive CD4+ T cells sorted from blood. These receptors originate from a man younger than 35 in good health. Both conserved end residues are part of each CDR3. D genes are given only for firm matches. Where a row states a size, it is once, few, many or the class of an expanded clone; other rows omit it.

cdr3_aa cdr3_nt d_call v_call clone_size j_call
CASSQGKDVMQPQHF TGCGCCAGCAGCCAAGGTAAGGACGTAATGCAGCCCCAGCATTTT NA TRBV4-1 few TRBJ1-5
CAEQGEGAAREGQETQYF TGTGCCGAGCAAGGGGAGGGGGCGGCGCGGGAGGGCCAAGAGACCCAGTACTTC TRBD2 TRBV27 NA TRBJ2-5
CASSPQGGSTEAFF TGTGCCAGCTCACCCCAGGGCGGCAGCACTGAAGCTTTCTTT NA TRBV18 NA TRBJ1-1
CASSQSGLAGGETQYF TGTGCCAGCAGTCAATCGGGACTAGCGGGAGGAGAGACCCAGTACTTC TRBD2 TRBV6-6 NA TRBJ2-5
CASSGTGNVGQFF TGTGCCAGTAGCGGGACAGGGAACGTTGGGCAGTTCTTC TRBD1 TRBV19 NA TRBJ2-1
CAWRRGTGELFF TGTGCCTGGAGGAGAGGGACCGGGGAGCTGTTTTTT NA TRBV30 NA TRBJ2-2
CASGPGTDYNSPLHF TGTGCCAGCGGCCCCGGGACAGATTATAATTCACCCCTCCACTTT TRBD1 TRBV2 NA TRBJ1-6
CASSPRSLRGETQYF TGTGCCAGCTCACCCCGAAGTTTACGTGGAGAGACCCAGTACTTC NA TRBV18 NA TRBJ2-5
CASSLLRGSSYEQYF TGTGCCAGCAGCCTACTACGAGGCAGCTCCTACGAGCAGTACTTC NA TRBV6-5 NA TRBJ2-7
CASSAGQGFNEQYF TGTGCCAGCAGCGCGGGACAGGGATTTAACGAGCAGTACTTC TRBD1 TRBV25-1 NA TRBJ2-7
CASKDNRGGTEAFF TGTGCCAGCAAAGATAACAGGGGGGGCACTGAAGCTTTCTTT TRBD1 TRBV19 NA TRBJ1-1
CASSLARTVDDTQYF TGTGCCAGCAGCTTAGCTAGGACAGTGGACGATACGCAGTATTTT NA TRBV7-9 NA TRBJ2-3